The clone carrying this T cell receptor (beta chain) turned up a few times. What it binds is unknown. This sample is part of a study of T cells in localized non-small cell lung cancer. Study-wide points: A single tumor region was sequenced, leaving heterogeneity possible. Adjacent uninvolved lung tissue had the highest T cell clonality, exceeding tumor. Adjacent lung exhibited a median of 57 among the 100 most abundant tumor clones.

Sequenced by immunoSEQ multiplex PCR; TCRdb stores in-frame clones only, minus some. The sample shows around 3,600 clones, approximately 31% of them seen only once. The CDR3 loop spans 13 amino acids. V was clipped by 1 base and J by 8 bases; unmatched bases: 4. Germline V gene lookup returns CDR1 KGHSH and CDR2 LQKENI. The clonotype was recovered from a male donor older than 55 with stage III lung adenocarcinoma. The rearrangement uses TRBV18 and TRBJ1-2; 7 nucleotides line up with TRBD1. Sequencing used normal lung tissue next to the tumor, obtained before any cancer treatment. This CDR3 reads CASSPQGAVGYTF. The CDR3 region has the DNA TGTGCCAGCTCACCACAGGGGGCTGTGGGCTACACCTTC.